The 5 T cell receptor beta chains listed next were all sequenced from one sample in a study of T cells after yellow fever vaccination. TCRdb reprocessed the 5' RACE reads via MiXCR and lists one record per CDR3 protein. In the table there are around 56,000 distinct CDR3 sequences, approximately 5.7% of which are singletons. The sample consisted of PBMCs, either bulk or a sorted T-cell subset (CD4+, CD8+, memory, or dextramer-sorted; not recorded which), taken on the day of the yellow fever booster vaccination. The origin of the receptors is a man between 18 and 35 years old who received the YFV17D yellow fever vaccine.

This clonotype was seen many times. The chain combines TRBV5-1 with TRBJ2-3; D is uncertain. V lost 0 bases and J lost 4, with 6 bases in between. The CDR3 runs 13 residues. Germline loops: CDR1 SGHRS, CDR2 YFSETQ. The CDR3 region has the DNA TGCGCCAGCAGCTTGGCTCAGCCAGATACGCAGTATTTT. The encoded protein is CASSLAQPDTQYF.

This clonotype turned up a few times. The CDR3 here is CASSQGTGRTEAFF. CDR3 in DNA: TGTGCCAGCAGCCAAGGGACAGGGAGGACTGAAGCTTTCTTT. The V gene is TRBV4-2, the J gene TRBJ1-1; 8 nucleotides match TRBD1. Germline CDR1 LGHNA, CDR2 YNFKEQ. The CDR3 runs to 14 residues. The J segment lost 5 bases and the V segment lost 1 base, leaving 3 bases of the junction unmatched.

V gene TRBV18 combines with J gene TRBJ2-7, with 12 nucleotides matching TRBD1. Losses at the gene ends were 2 bases for V and 0 bases for J; bases not matched to a gene: 2. Looked up from germline, CDR1 is KGHSH and CDR2 is LQKENI. The length of the CDR3 is 16 residues. This chain's CDR3 is CASSPGDRGHSYEQYV. The CDR3 DNA is TGTGCCAGCTCACCAGGGGACAGGGGGCACTCCTACGAGCAGTACGTC.

This clonotype was seen ten or more times. The chain has TRBV6-5 and TRBJ1-1; tentative D call: TRBD1 (5 bases). The CDR3 contains 12 residues. Germline lookup yields CDR1 MNHEY and CDR2 SVGAGI. The V gene lost 4 bases and the J gene lost 3 bases, with 6 bases spanning the gap. The CDR3 DNA reads as TGTGCCAGCAGTTGGGGGGACACTGAAGCTTTCTTT. The encoded protein is CASSWGDTEAFF.

This clonotype was seen more than once but under ten times. V gene TRBV6-2 or TRBV6-3 combines with J gene TRBJ1-1; 9 bases match TRBD1. Germline loops: CDR1 MNHEY, CDR2 SVGEGT. The CDR3 has 16 amino acids. V lost 5 bases, J lost 4 bases, and 11 bases stayed unmatched. The CDR3 is CASSLRDRDRVTEAFF. In DNA form, the CDR3 reads TGTGCCAGCAGTCTCCGAGACCGGGACAGGGTCACTGAAGCTTTCTTT.